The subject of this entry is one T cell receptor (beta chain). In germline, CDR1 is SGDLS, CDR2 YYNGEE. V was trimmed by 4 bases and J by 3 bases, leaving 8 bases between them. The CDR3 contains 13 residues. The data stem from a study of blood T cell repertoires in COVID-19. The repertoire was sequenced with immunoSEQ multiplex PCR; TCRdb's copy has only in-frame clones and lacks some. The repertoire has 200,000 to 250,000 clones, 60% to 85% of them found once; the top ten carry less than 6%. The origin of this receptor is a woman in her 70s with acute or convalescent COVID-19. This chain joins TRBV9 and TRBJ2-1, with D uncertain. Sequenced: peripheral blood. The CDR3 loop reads CASSPQVYNEQFF. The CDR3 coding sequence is TGTGCCAGCAGCCCCCAGGTCTACAATGAGCAGTTCTTC.